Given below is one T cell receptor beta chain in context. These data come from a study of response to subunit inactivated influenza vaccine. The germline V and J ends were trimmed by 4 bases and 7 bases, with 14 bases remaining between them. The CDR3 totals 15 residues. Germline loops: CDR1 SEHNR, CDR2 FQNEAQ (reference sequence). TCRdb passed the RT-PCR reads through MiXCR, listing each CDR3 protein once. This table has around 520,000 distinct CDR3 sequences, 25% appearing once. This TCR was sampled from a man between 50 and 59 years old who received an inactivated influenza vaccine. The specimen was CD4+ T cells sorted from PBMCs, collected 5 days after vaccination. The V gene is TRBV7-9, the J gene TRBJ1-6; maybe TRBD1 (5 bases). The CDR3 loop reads CASSSAGTGNSPLHF. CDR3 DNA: TGTGCCAGCAGCTCCGCCGGGACCGGGAATTCACCCCTCCACTTT.